The present TCR beta chain was sequenced within a study of blood T cell repertoires in COVID-19. Per germline, CDR1 LNHNV and CDR2 YYDKDF (reference sequence). V was shortened by 1 base and J by 4 bases, with 10 bases between the two germline ends. This CDR3 is built from 15 residues. The method was immunoSEQ multiplex PCR; TCRdb's version includes in-frame clones alone and lacks a portion of them. This table has under 300,000 clones, around 84% appearing once. The table lists this clone with a few counts. J is TRBJ1-4 and V is TRBV15; no clear D gene. Sequenced material: PBMCs or T cells enriched from blood (not recorded which). The sequence derives from a woman between 45 and 65 years old who had been exposed to COVID-19. This CDR3 reads CATSRGPHNNEKLFF. The CDR3 bases are TGTGCCACCAGCAGAGGTCCCCACAATAATGAAAAACTGTTTTTT.